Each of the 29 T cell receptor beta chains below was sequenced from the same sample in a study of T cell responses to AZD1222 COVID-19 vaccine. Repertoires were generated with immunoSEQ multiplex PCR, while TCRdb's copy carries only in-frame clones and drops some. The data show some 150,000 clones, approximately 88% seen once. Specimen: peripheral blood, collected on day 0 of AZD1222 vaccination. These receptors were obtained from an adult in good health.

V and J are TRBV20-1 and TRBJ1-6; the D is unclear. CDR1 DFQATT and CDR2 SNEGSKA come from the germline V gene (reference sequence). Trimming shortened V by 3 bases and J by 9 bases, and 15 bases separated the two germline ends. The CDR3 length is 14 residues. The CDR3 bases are TGCAGTGCTAGTGTAGTGGGCCTATCTTCACCCCTCCACTTT. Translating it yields CSASVVGLSSPLHF.

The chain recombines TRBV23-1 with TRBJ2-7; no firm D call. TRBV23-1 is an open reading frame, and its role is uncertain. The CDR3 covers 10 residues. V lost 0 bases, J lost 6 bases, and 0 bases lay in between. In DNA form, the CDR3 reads TGCGCCAGCAGTCAATCCGAGCAGTACTTC. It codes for CASSQSEQYF.

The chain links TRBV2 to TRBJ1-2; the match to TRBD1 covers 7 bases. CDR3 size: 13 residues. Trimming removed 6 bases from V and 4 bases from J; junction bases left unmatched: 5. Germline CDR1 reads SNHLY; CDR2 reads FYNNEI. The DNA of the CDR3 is TGTGCCAGCAGGGGGGACAGATCCTATGGCTACACCTTC. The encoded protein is CASRGDRSYGYTF.

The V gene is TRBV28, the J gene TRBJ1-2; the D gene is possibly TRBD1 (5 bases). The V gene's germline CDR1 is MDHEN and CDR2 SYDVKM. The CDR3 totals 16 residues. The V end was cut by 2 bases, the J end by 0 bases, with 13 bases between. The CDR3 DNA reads TGTGCCAGCAGTTTAGGCGGGACCCAAGCTAACTATGGCTACACCTTC. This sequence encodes CASSLGGTQANYGYTF.

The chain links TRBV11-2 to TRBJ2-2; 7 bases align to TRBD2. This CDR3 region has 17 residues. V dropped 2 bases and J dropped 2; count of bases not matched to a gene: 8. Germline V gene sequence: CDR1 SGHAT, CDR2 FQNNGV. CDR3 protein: CASSLRRGGGNTGELFF. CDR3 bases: TGTGCCAGCAGCTTAAGGCGCGGCGGGGGAAACACCGGGGAGCTGTTTTTT.

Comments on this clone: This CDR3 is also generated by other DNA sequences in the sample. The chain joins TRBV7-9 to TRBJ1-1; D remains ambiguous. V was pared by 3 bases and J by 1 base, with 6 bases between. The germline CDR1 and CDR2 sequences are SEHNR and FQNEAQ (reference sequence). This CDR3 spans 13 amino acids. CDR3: CASSLTGNTEAFF. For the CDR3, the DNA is TGTGCCAGCAGCTTGACGGGGAACACTGAAGCTTTCTTT.

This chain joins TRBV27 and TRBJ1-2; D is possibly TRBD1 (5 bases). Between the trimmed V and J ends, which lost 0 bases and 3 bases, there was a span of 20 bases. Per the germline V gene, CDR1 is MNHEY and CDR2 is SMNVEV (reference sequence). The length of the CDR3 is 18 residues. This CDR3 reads CASSLSFPGTGYYYGYTF. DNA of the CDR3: TGTGCCAGCAGTTTATCTTTCCCAGGGACGGGGTATTACTATGGCTACACCTTC.

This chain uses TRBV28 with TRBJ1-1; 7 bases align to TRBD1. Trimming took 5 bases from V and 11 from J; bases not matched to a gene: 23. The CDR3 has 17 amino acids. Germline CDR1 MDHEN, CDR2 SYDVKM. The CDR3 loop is CASSVPATGDLDGRAFF. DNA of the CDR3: TGTGCCAGCAGTGTACCTGCCACAGGGGACCTTGACGGTAGGGCTTTCTTT.

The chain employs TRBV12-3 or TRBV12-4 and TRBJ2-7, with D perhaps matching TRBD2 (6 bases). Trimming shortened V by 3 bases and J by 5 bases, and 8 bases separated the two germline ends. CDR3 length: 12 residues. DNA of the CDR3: TGTGCCAGCAGTTTTGGAGGGAACGAGCAGTACTTC. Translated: CASSFGGNEQYF.

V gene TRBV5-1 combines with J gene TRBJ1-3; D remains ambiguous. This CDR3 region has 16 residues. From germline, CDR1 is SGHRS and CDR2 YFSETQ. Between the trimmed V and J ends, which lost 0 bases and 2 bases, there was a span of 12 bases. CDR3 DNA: TGCGCCAGCAGCTTGGGGGAGGCCCGACCTGGAAACACCATATATTTT. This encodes CASSLGEARPGNTIYF. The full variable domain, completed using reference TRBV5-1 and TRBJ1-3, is KAGVTQTPRYLIKTRGQQVTLSCSPISGHRSVSWYQQTPGQGLQFLFEYFSETQRNKGNFPGRFSGRQFSNSRSEMNVSTLELGDSALYLCASSLGEARPGNTIYFGEGSWLTVV.

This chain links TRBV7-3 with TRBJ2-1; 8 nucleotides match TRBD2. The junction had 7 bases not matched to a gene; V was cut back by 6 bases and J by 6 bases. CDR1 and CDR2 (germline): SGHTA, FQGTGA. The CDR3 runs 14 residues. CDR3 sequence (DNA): TGTGCCAGCAGTGACCCGGGGACTAGCAATGAGCAGTTCTTC. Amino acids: CASSDPGTSNEQFF.

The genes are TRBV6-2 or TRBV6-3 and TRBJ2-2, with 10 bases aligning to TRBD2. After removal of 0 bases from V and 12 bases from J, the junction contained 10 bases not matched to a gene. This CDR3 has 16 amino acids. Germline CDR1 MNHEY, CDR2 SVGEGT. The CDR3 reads CASSYSPAGGRPKLFF. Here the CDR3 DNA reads TGTGCCAGCAGTTACTCACCAGCGGGGGGGCGGCCCAAGCTGTTTTTT.

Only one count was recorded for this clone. The CDR3 sequence: CASSSLGGVNTEAFF. The CDR3 DNA is TGTGCCAGCAGCTCACTCGGAGGGGTGAACACTGAAGCTTTCTTT. The rearrangement joins TRBV3-1 (or the pseudogene TRBV3-2) to TRBJ1-1, with D possibly matching TRBD1 (5 bases). CDR1 and CDR2 (germline): LGHDT, YNNKEL (reference sequence). This CDR3 has 15 amino acids. V was shortened by 5 bases and J by 0 bases, with 13 bases between the two germline ends.

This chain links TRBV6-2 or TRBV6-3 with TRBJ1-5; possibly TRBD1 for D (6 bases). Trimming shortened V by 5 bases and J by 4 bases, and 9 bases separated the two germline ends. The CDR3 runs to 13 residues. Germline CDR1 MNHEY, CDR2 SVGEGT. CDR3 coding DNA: TGTGCCAGCAGTCCAAGGGGGAATCAGCCCCAGCATTTT. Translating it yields CASSPRGNQPQHF.

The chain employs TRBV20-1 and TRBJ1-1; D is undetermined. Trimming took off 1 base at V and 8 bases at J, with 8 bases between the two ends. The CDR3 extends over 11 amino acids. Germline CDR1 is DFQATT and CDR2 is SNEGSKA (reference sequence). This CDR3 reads CSARARTEAFF. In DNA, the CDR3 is TGCAGTGCTAGAGCAAGGACCGAAGCTTTCTTT.

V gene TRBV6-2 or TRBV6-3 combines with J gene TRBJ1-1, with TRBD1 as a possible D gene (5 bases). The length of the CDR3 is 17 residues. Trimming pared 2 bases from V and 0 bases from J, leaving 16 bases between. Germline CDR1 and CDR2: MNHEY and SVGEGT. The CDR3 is CASSYGGLWHMNTEAFF. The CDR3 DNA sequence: TGTGCCAGCAGTTACGGGGGTCTCTGGCACATGAACACTGAAGCTTTCTTT.

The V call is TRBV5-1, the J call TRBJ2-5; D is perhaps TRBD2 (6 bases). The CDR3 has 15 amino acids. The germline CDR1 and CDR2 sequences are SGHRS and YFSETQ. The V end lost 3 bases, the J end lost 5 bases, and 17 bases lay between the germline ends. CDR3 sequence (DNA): TGCGCCAGCAGCTATGGGACTGGTGCGGGGGAGACCCAGTACTTC. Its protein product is CASSYGTGAGETQYF. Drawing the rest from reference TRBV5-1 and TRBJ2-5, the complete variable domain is KAGVTQTPRYLIKTRGQQVTLSCSPISGHRSVSWYQQTPGQGLQFLFEYFSETQRNKGNFPGRFSGRQFSNSRSEMNVSTLELGDSALYLCASSYGTGAGETQYFGPGTRLLVL.

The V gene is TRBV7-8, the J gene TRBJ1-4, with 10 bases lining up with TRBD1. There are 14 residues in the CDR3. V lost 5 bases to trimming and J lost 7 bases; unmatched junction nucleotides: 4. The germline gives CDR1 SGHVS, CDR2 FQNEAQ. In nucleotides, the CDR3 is TGTGCCAGCAGCCCCCGGGACAGGGGTGAAAAACTGTTTTTT. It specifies CASSPRDRGEKLFF.

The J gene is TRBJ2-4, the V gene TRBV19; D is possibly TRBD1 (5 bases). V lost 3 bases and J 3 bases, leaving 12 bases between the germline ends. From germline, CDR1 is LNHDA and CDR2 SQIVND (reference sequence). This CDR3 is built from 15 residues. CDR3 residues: CASSIRTGDKNIQYF. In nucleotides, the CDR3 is TGTGCCAGTAGTATTAGAACAGGTGACAAAAACATTCAGTACTTC.

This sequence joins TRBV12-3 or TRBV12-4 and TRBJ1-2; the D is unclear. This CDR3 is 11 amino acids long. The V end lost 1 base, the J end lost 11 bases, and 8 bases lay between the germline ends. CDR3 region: CASSLGASYTF. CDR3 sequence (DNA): TGTGCCAGCAGTTTAGGGGCATCGTACACCTTC.

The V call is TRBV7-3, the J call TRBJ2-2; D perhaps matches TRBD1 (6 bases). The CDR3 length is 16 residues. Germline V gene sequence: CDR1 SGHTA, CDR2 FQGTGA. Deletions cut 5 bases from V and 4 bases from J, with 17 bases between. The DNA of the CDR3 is TGTGCCAGCAGCCTCAGGGGATTGAGTAGCACCGGGGAGCTGTTTTTT. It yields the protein CASSLRGLSSTGELFF.

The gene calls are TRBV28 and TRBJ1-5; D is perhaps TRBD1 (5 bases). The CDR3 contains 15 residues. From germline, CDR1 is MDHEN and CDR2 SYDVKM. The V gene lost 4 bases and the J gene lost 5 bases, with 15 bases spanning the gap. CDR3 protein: CASSYLGGGDQPQHF. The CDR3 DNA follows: TGTGCCAGCAGTTACCTCGGGGGAGGGGATCAGCCCCAGCATTTT.

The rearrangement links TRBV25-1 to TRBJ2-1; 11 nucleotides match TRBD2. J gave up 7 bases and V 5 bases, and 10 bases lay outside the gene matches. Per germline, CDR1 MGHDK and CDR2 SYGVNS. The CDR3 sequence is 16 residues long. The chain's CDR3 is CASSYSGGASRNEQFF. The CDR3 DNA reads TGTGCCAGCAGTTATAGCGGGGGGGCCTCTAGAAATGAGCAGTTCTTC.

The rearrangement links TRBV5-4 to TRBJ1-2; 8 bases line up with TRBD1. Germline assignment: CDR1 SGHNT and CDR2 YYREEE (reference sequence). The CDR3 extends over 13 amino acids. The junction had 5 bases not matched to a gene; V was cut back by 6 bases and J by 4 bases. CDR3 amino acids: CASTGGVGYGYTF. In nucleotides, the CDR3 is TGTGCCAGCACAGGGGGCGTCGGCTATGGCTACACCTTC.

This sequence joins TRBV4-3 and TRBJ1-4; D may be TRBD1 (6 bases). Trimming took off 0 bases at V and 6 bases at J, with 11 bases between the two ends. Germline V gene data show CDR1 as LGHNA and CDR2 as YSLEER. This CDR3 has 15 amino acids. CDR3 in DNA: TGCGCCAGCAGCCAAGACCCGGGGGCGGATGAAAAACTGTTTTTT. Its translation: CASSQDPGADEKLFF.

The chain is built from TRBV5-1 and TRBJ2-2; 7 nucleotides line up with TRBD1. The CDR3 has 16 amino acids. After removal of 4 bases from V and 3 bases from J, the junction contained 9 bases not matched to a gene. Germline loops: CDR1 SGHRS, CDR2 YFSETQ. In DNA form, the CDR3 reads TGCGCCAGCAGCGTTGACAGGGCGGATCACACCGGGGAGCTGTTTTTT. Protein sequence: CASSVDRADHTGELFF.

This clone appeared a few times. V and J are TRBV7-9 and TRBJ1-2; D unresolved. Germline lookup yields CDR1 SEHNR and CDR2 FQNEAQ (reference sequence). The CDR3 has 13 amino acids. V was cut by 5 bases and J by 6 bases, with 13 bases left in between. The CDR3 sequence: CASSTSEVNGYTF. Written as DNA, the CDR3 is TGTGCCAGCAGCACGAGCGAGGTTAATGGCTACACCTTC.

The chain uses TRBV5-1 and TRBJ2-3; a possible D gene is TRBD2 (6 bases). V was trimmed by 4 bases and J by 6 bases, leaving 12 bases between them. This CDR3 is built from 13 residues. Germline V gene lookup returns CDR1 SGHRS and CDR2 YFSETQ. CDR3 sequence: CASSPNRGDTQYF. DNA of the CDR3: TGCGCCAGCAGCCCAAACCGGGGGGATACGCAGTATTTT.

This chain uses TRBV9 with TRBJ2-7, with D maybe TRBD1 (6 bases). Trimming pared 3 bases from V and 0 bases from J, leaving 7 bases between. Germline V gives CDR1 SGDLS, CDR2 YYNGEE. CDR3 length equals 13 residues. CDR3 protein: CASSAGHSYEQYF. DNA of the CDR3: TGTGCCAGCAGCGCGGGACACTCCTACGAGCAGTACTTC.